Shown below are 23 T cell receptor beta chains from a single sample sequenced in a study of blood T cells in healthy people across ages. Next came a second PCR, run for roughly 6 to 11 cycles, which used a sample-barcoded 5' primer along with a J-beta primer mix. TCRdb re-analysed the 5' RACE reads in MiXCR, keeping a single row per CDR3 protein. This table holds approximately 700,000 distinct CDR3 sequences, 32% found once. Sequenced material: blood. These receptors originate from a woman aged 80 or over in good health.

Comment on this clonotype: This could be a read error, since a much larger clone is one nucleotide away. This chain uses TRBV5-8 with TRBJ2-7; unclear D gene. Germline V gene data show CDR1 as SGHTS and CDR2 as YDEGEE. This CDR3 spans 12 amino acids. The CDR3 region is CAGSSLTSEQYF. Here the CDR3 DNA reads TGTGCCGGCAGCTCCCTCACCTCCGAGCAGTACTTC. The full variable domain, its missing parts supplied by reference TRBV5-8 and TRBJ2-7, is EAGVTQSPTHLIKTRGQQATLRCSPISGHTSVYWYQQALGLGLQFLLWYDEGEERNRGNFPPRFSGRQFPNYSSELNVNALELEDSALYLCAGSSLTSEQYFGPGTRLTVT.

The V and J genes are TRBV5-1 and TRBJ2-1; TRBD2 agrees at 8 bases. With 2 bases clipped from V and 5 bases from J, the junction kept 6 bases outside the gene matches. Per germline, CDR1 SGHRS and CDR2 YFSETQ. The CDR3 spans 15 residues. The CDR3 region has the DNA TGCGCCAGCAGCTTCGCGGGGGGCGAACACAATGAGCAGTTCTTC. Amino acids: CASSFAGGEHNEQFF.

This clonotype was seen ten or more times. In nucleotides, the CDR3 is TGCGCCAGCAGCCAAGATCCGCCAGGTGGGACTAATGAAAAACTGTTTTTT. This translates into CASSQDPPGGTNEKLFF. The V and J genes are TRBV4-3 and TRBJ1-4; D not resolved. This CDR3 is built from 17 residues. V dropped 0 bases and J dropped 2 bases, with 13 bases sitting between them. Germline V lookup: CDR1 LGHNA, CDR2 YSLEER.

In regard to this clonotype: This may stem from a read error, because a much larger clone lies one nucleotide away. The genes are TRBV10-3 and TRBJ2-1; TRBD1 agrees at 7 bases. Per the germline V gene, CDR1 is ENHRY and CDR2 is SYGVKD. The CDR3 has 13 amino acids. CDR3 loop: CAVRGTDYNEQFF. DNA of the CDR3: TGTGCCGTCAGGGGGACAGACTACAATGAGCAGTTCTTC.

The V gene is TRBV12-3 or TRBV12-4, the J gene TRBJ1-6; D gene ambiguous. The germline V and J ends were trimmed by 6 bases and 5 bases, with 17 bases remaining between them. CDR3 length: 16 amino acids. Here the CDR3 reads CASRRQARSDNSPLHF. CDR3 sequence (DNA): TGTGCCAGCAGGCGCCAGGCCCGGTCGGATAATTCACCCCTCCACTTT.

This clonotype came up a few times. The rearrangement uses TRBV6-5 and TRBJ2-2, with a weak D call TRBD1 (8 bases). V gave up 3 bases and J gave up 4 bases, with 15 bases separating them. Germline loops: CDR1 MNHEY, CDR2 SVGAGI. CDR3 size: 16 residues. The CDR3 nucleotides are TGTGCCAGCAGTTATTCAGGGGGCGGGAGCACCGGGGAGCTGTTTTTT. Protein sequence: CASSYSGGGSTGELFF.

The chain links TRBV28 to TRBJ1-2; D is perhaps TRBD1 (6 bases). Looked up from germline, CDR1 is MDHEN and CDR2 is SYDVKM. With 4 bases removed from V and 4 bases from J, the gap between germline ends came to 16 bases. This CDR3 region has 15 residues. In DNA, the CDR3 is TGTGCCAGCAGTTCATCGGACAGATCGGGCTATGGCTACACCTTC. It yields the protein CASSSSDRSGYGYTF.

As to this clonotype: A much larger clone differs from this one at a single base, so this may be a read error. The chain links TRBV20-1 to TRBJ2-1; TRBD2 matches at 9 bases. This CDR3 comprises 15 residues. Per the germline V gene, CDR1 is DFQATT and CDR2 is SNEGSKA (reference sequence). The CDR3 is CSASALAGPYNERFF. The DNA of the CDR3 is TGCAGTGCTAGTGCCCTAGCGGGGCCTTACAATGAGCGGTTCTTC.

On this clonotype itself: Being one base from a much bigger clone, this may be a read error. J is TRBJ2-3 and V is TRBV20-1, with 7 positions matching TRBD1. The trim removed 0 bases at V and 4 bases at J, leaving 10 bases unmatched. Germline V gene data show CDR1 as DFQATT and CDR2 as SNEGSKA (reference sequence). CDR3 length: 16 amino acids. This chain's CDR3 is CSARDAFRGFADTQYF. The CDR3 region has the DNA TGCAGTGCTAGAGATGCTTTCAGGGGGTTCGCAGATACGCAGTATTTT.

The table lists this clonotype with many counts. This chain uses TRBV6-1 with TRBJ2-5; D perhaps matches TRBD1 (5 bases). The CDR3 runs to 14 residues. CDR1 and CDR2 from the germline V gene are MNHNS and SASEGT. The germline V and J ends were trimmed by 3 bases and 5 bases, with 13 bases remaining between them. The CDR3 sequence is CASSDFGARETQYF. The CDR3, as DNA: TGTGCCAGCAGTGATTTTGGGGCGCGGGAGACCCAGTACTTC.

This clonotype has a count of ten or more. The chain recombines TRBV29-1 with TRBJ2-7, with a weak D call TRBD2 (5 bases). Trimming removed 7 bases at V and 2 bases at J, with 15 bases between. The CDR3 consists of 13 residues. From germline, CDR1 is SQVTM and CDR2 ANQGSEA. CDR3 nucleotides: TGCAGCGCCTGGAACGGGGAAACCTACGAGCAGTACTTC. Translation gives CSAWNGETYEQYF.

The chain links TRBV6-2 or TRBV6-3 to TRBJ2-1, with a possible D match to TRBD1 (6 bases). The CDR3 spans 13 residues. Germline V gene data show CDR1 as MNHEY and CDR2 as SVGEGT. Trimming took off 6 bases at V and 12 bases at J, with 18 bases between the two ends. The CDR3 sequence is CASSSQSDRPQFF. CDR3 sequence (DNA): TGTGCCAGCAGCAGCCAATCAGACAGGCCGCAGTTCTTC.

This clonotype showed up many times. The CDR3 coding sequence is TGTGCCAGCAGCCGTTCAGACGGGGCCACTGAAGCTTTCTTT. Residues: CASSRSDGATEAFF. V and J are TRBV11-1 and TRBJ1-1; maybe TRBD1 (5 bases). The V gene lost 5 bases and the J gene lost 4 bases, with 14 bases spanning the gap. CDR1 and CDR2 (germline): SGHAT, FQDESV (reference sequence). The CDR3 contains 14 residues.

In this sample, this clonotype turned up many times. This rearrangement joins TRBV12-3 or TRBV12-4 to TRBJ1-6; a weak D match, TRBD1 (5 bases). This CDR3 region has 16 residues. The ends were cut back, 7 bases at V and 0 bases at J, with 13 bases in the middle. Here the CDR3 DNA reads TGTGCCAGCACTCCCCGTGGGGGCTCCTATAATTCACCCCTCCACTTT. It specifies CASTPRGGSYNSPLHF.

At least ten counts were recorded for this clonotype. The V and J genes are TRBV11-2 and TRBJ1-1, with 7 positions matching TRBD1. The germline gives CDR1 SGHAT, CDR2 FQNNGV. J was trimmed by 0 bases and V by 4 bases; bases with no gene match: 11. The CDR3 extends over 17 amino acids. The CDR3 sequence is CASSSRHRGALNTEAFF. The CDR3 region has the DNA TGTGCCAGCAGCTCCAGACACAGGGGAGCCCTGAACACTGAAGCTTTCTTT.

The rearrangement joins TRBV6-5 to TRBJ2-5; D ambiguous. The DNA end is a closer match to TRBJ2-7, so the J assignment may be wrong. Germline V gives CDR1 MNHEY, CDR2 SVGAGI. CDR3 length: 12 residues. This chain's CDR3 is CASSYYGDEQYF. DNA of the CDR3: TGTGCCAGCAGTTACTATGGCGACGAGCAGTACTTC.

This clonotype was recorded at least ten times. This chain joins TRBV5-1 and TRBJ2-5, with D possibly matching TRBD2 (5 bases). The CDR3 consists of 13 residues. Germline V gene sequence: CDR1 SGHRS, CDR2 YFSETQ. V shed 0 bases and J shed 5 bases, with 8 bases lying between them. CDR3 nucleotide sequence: TGCGCCAGCAGCTTGGTTCCGGGGGAGACCCAGTACTTC. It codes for CASSLVPGETQYF.

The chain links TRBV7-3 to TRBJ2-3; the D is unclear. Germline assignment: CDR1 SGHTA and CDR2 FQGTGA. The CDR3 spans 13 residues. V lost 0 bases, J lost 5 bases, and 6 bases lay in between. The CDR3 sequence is CASSLTARDTQYF. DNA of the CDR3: TGTGCCAGCAGCTTAACGGCGAGAGATACGCAGTATTTT.

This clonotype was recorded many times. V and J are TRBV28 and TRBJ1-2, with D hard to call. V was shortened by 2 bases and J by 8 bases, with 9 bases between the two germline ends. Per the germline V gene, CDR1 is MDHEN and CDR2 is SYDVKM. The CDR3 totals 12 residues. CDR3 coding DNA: TGTGCCAGCAGTTTACCAGGCCGGGGCTACACCTTC. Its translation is CASSLPGRGYTF.

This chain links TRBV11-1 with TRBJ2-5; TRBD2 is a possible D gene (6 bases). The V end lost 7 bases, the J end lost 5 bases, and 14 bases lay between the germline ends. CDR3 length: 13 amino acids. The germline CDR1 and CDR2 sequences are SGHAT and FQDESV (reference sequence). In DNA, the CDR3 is TGTGCCAGCACCCCGGAGGGCGAGGAGACCCAGTACTTC. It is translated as CASTPEGEETQYF. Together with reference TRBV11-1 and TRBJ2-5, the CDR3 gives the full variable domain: EAEVAQSPRYKITEKSQAVAFWCDPISGHATLYWYRQILGQGPELLVQFQDESVVDDSQLPKDRFSAERLKGVDSTLKIQPAELGDSAMYLCASTPEGEETQYFGPGTRLLVL.

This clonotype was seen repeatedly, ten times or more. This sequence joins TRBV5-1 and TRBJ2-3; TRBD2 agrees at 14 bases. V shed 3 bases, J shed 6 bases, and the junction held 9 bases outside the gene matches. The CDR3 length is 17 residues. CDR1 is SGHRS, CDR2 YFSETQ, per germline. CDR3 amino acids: CASSYLKTSGGADTQYF. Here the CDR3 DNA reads TGCGCCAGCAGCTACCTAAAGACTAGCGGGGGGGCGGATACGCAGTATTTT.

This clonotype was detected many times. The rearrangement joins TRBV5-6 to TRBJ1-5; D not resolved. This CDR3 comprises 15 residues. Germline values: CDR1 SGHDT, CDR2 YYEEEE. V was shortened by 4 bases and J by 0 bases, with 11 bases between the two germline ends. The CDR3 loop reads CASSDGPISNQPQHF. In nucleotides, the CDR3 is TGTGCCAGCAGCGATGGACCGATTAGCAATCAGCCCCAGCATTTT.

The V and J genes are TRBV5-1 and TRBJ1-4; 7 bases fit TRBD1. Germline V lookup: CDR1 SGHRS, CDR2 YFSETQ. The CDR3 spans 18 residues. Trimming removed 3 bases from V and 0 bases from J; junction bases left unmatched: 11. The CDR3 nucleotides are TGCGCCAGCAGCTCAGTGGGGGGGACAGCAGCAACTAATGAAAAACTGTTTTTT. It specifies CASSSVGGTAATNEKLFF.